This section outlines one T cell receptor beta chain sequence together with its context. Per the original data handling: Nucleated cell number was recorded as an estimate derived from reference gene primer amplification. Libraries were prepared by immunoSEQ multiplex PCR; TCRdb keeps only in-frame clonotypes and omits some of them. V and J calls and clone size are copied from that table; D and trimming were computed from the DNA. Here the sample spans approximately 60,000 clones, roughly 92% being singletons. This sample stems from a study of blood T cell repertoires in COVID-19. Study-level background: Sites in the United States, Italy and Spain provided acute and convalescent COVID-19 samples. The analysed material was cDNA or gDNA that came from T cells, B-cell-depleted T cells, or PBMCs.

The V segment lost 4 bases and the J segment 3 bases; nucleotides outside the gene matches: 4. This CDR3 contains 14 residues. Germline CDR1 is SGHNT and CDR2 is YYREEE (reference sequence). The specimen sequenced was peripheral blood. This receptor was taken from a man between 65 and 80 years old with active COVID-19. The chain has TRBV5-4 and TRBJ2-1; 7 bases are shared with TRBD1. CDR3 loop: CASSPGTVYNEQFF. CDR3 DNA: TGTGCCAGCAGCCCCGGGACAGTCTACAATGAGCAGTTCTTC.